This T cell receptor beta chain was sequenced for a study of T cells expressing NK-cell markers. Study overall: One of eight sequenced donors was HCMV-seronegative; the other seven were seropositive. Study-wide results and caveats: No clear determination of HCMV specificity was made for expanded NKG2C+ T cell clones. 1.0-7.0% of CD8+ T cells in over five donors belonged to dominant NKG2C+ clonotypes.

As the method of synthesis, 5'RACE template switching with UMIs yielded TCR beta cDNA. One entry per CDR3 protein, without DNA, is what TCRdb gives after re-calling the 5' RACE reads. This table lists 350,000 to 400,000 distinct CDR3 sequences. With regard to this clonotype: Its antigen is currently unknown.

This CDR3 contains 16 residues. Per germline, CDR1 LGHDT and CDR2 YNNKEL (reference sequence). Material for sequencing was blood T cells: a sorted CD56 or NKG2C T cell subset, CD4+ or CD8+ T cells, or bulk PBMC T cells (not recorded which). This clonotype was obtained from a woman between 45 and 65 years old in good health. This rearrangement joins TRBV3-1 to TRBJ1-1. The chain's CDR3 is CASSQDSGSLGTEAFF.